One sample yielded the 27 T cell receptor beta chains listed below, sequenced in a study of blood T cell repertoires in COVID-19. TCRdb keeps only in-frame clones here, not all; method: immunoSEQ multiplex PCR. The sample lists roughly 240,000 clones, roughly four fifths occurring once. The sequencing sample was made of peripheral blood. The receptors derive from a woman in her sixties or seventies with acute or convalescent COVID-19.

V gene TRBV18 combines with J gene TRBJ2-5, with 7 bases fitting TRBD1. From germline, CDR1 is KGHSH and CDR2 LQKENI. With 4 bases clipped from V and 5 bases from J, the junction kept 7 bases outside the gene matches. The CDR3 spans 14 residues. CDR3 nucleotide sequence: TGTGCCAGCTCACTTACAGGGGTGGAGGAGACCCAGTACTTC. Amino acid sequence: CASSLTGVEETQYF. The full variable domain, completed using reference TRBV18 and TRBJ2-5, is NAGVMQNPRHLVRRRGQEARLRCSPMKGHSHVYWYRQLPEEGLKFMVYLQKENIIDESGMPKERFSAEFPKEGPSILRIQQVVRGDSAAYFCASSLTGVEETQYFGPGTRLLVL.

This clone was recorded once. V gene TRBV5-5 combines with J gene TRBJ1-1; the match to TRBD1 covers 9 bases. CDR3 length: 15 amino acids. The V gene end was trimmed by 3 bases and the J gene end by 0 bases; junction bases not matched to a gene: 3. Germline V gene data show CDR1 as SGHKS and CDR2 as YYEKEE (reference sequence). CDR3 residues: CASSWGTGMNTEAFF. CDR3 in DNA: TGTGCCAGCAGCTGGGGGACAGGGATGAACACTGAAGCTTTCTTT. The whole variable domain, filled in from reference TRBV5-5 and TRBJ1-1, reads DAGVTQSPTHLIKTRGQQVTLRCSPISGHKSVSWYQQVLGQGPQFIFQYYEKEERGRGNFPDRFSARQFPNYSSELNVNALLLGDSALYLCASSWGTGMNTEAFFGQGTRLTVV.

The rearrangement links TRBV23-1 to TRBJ1-6; tentative D call: TRBD1 (6 bases). TRBV23-1 is reported as an ORF; its role is uncertain. The V gene lost 6 bases and the J gene lost 5 bases, with 8 bases spanning the gap. The length of the CDR3 is 13 residues. For the CDR3, the DNA is TGCGCCAGCAGACAGGGAGATAATTCACCCCTCCACTTT. Translated: CASRQGDNSPLHF.

This clone was detected once. This rearrangement joins TRBV4-1 to TRBJ2-7; TRBD2 matches at 10 bases. Germline V gene lookup returns CDR1 MGHRA and CDR2 YSYEKL. CDR3 length equals 18 residues. Trimming removed 0 bases from V and 4 bases from J; junction bases left unmatched: 12. The CDR3 nucleotides read TGCGCCAGCAGCCAAGAGGGGGTGATTGGGACTAGCGAGTACGAGCAGTACTTC. It translates to CASSQEGVIGTSEYEQYF.

The CDR3 loop reads CASSSGAQGETQYF. The CDR3, as DNA: TGTGCCAGCAGTAGCGGGGCTCAGGGGGAGACCCAGTACTTC. The chain joins TRBV6-5 to TRBJ2-5, with a tentative D call TRBD2 (7 bases). The germline V gene encodes CDR1 MNHEY and CDR2 SVGAGI. The V end was cut by 5 bases, the J end by 5 bases, with 15 bases between. The CDR3 has 14 amino acids.

The gene calls are TRBV14 and TRBJ1-3; D not resolved. The germline CDR1 and CDR2 sequences are SGHDN and FVKESK. Trimming stripped 4 bases from V and 0 bases from J, with 7 bases between. The CDR3 has 14 residues. In DNA, the CDR3 is TGTGCCAGCAGCCTCCTCAGCTCTGGAAACACCATATATTTT. Encoded protein: CASSLLSSGNTIYF.

The CDR3 sequence: CASSGGHAFF. CDR3 nucleotide sequence: TGTGCCAGTTCAGGGGGCCATGCTTTCTTT. V gene TRBV19 combines with J gene TRBJ1-1, with 8 nucleotides matching TRBD1. The J segment lost 11 bases and the V segment lost 8 bases, leaving 4 bases of the junction unmatched. In germline, CDR1 is LNHDA, CDR2 SQIVND (reference sequence). CDR3 length equals 10 residues.

The rearrangement joins TRBV30 to TRBJ2-7, with 7 bases matching TRBD2. The CDR3 has 12 residues. CDR1 GTSNPN and CDR2 SVGIG come from the germline V gene (reference sequence). V lost 6 bases, J lost 2 bases, and 4 bases stayed unmatched. CDR3 sequence reads: CACNGGAYEQYF. The CDR3 region has the DNA TGTGCCTGTAATGGGGGGGCCTACGAGCAGTACTTC. Complete variable domain (other parts from reference TRBV30 and TRBJ2-7): SQTIHQWPATLVQPVGSPLSLECTVEGTSNPNLYWYRQAAGRGLQLLFYSVGIGQISSEVPQNLSASRPQDRQFILSSKKLLLSDSGFYLCACNGGAYEQYFGPGTRLTVT.

A few counts support this clone. The chain employs TRBV2 and TRBJ1-1; TRBD1 aligns across 7 bases. Losses at the gene ends were 5 bases for V and 5 bases for J; bases not matched to a gene: 11. From germline, CDR1 is SNHLY and CDR2 FYNNEI. The CDR3 consists of 15 residues. The CDR3: CASSKGAGRMTEAFF. The CDR3 coding sequence is TGTGCCAGCAGTAAGGGGGCAGGGAGGATGACTGAAGCTTTCTTT.

This clone came up a few times. The gene calls are TRBV5-1 and TRBJ1-5, with 9 bases identical to TRBD1. The CDR3 is 14 residues long. The V gene end was trimmed by 3 bases and the J gene end by 5 bases; junction bases not matched to a gene: 3. Germline CDR1 SGHRS, CDR2 YFSETQ. The CDR3 coding sequence is TGCGCCAGCAGCTATGACAGGGGGGATCAGCCCCAGCATTTT. Encoded protein: CASSYDRGDQPQHF.

The gene calls are TRBV5-1 and TRBJ1-1; 9 bases are a match to TRBD1. Per the germline V gene, CDR1 is SGHRS and CDR2 is YFSETQ. The CDR3 covers 14 residues. Germline trimming cut 2 bases from V and 4 bases from J; bases unmatched to any gene: 3. The CDR3 is CASSLQGAGTEAFF. CDR3 nucleotides: TGCGCCAGCAGCTTACAGGGGGCAGGCACTGAAGCTTTCTTT.

CDR3 DNA sequence: TGTGCCACCAGCAGAGATCTCAGGGCACCTAACATTCAGTACTTC. Its protein is CATSRDLRAPNIQYF. The chain uses TRBV15 and TRBJ2-4, with D maybe TRBD1 (5 bases). Germline V CDR1 and CDR2: LNHNV, YYDKDF (reference sequence). Trimming shortened V by 0 bases and J by 7 bases, and 13 bases separated the two germline ends. The CDR3 has 15 amino acids.

The V and J genes are TRBV5-5 and TRBJ2-2; 11 bases are shared with TRBD1. The V segment lost 2 bases and the J segment 2 bases; nucleotides outside the gene matches: 2. The CDR3 sequence is 16 residues long. Germline-derived CDR1 and CDR2 are SGHKS and YYEKEE (reference sequence). Here the CDR3 DNA reads TGTGCCAGCAGCTTTGGGACAGGGGGTAACACCGGGGAGCTGTTTTTT. Amino acid sequence: CASSFGTGGNTGELFF.

This clone was recorded once. The gene calls are TRBV15 and TRBJ2-3; TRBD2 aligns across 12 bases. V shed 3 bases, J shed 2 bases, and the junction held 3 bases outside the gene matches. From germline, CDR1 is LNHNV and CDR2 YYDKDF (reference sequence). This CDR3 region has 16 residues. The CDR3 DNA reads TGTGCCACCAGCAGCGGACTAGCGGGACCCACAGATACGCAGTATTTT. Encoded protein: CATSSGLAGPTDTQYF.

The rearrangement joins TRBV30 to TRBJ1-5, with 10 bases matching TRBD1. V lost 5 bases to trimming and J lost 4 bases; unmatched junction nucleotides: 11. Germline V lookup: CDR1 GTSNPN, CDR2 SVGIG (reference sequence). The CDR3 is 16 amino acids. The CDR3 DNA reads as TGTGCCTGGTCTCAGTTTCTGGGACAGGGGAATCAGCCCCAGCATTTT. This sequence encodes CAWSQFLGQGNQPQHF.

This clone was picked up a small number of times. The chain links TRBV2 to TRBJ1-5; weak D call: TRBD1 (6 bases). Germline-derived CDR1 and CDR2 are SNHLY and FYNNEI. The CDR3 is 18 residues long. Trimming pared 2 bases from V and 3 bases from J, leaving 20 bases between. The CDR3 sequence: CASSEISGSGTLNQPQHF. CDR3 sequence (DNA): TGTGCCAGCAGTGAAATTTCTGGTTCGGGGACACTCAATCAGCCCCAGCATTTT.

This clone is a singleton in its sample. The chain employs TRBV6-5 and TRBJ1-6; TRBD1 might be the D (6 bases). The germline V gene has CDR1 MNHEY and CDR2 SVGAGI. This CDR3 is 14 amino acids long. V gave up 5 bases and J gave up 9 bases, with 14 bases separating them. The CDR3 DNA follows: TGTGCCAGCAGTAACAGGGAGTTAATTTCACCCCTCCACTTT. As protein: CASSNRELISPLHF.

The chain carries TRBV10-3 and TRBJ2-2; 8 bases are shared with TRBD1. The V gene's germline CDR1 is ENHRY and CDR2 SYGVKD. Germline trimming cut 3 bases from V and 7 bases from J; bases unmatched to any gene: 4. The CDR3 is 14 residues long. In DNA, the CDR3 is TGTGCCATCAGTGACAGGGGGCAGGTCGGGGAGCTGTTTTTT. Translated, it gives CAISDRGQVGELFF.

In its sample, this clone was seen once. The V call is TRBV5-1, the J call TRBJ2-5; a possible D gene is TRBD2 (6 bases). With 2 bases removed from V and 2 bases from J, the gap between germline ends came to 16 bases. The CDR3 length is 16 residues. Germline CDR1 SGHRS, CDR2 YFSETQ. In DNA, the CDR3 is TGCGCCAGCAGCTTCGTAGCCTTAGGAGGGCAAGAGACCCAGTACTTC. As protein: CASSFVALGGQETQYF.

This rearrangement joins TRBV19 to TRBJ1-3, with TRBD1 matching 9 bases. There are 15 residues in the CDR3. V gave up 8 bases and J gave up 3 bases; unmatched junction bases: 8. CDR1 and CDR2 (germline): LNHDA, SQIVND (reference sequence). CDR3 sequence: CASSNRGQSGNTIYF. DNA for the CDR3: TGTGCCAGTTCTAACAGGGGGCAAAGTGGAAACACCATATATTTT.

This clone was seen more than once but under ten times. The CDR3 reads CAIFPGQGGINEAFF. As DNA, the CDR3 is TGTGCCATCTTTCCGGGACAGGGCGGGATTAATGAAGCTTTCTTT. V gene TRBV6-5 combines with J gene TRBJ1-1, with 9 nucleotides matching TRBD1. Per germline, CDR1 MNHEY and CDR2 SVGAGI. J was trimmed by 7 bases and V by 10 bases; bases with no gene match: 16. The CDR3 sequence is 15 residues long.

The chain joins TRBV6-5 to TRBJ1-1; 9 positions match TRBD1. CDR1 is MNHEY, CDR2 SVGAGI, per germline. The CDR3 extends over 14 amino acids. V trimming: 4 bases; J trimming: 5 bases; junction bases outside the gene matches: 5. The CDR3 nucleotides read TGTGCCAGCAGTTCAACAGGGGGCTGGACTGAAGCTTTCTTT. It is translated as CASSSTGGWTEAFF.

This clone was observed a handful of times. The gene calls are TRBV7-2 and TRBJ1-4; TRBD1 matches at 7 bases. The CDR3 totals 14 residues. Trimming removed 3 bases from V and 10 bases from J; junction bases left unmatched: 8. The germline V gene encodes CDR1 SGHTA and CDR2 FQGNSA. The CDR3 is CASSLGQSSGKLFF. In nucleotides, the CDR3 is TGTGCCAGCAGCTTGGGACAGTCGTCCGGAAAACTGTTTTTT.

The genes are TRBV3-1 (or the pseudogene TRBV3-2) and TRBJ2-7; 8 bases are shared with TRBD1. The CDR3 is 15 residues long. The germline gives CDR1 LGHDT, CDR2 YNNKEL (reference sequence). V was clipped by 2 bases and J by 0 bases; unmatched bases: 3. This CDR3 is CASSQRQGYSYEQYF. The CDR3 coding sequence is TGTGCCAGCAGCCAAAGACAGGGGTACTCCTACGAGCAGTACTTC.

This rearrangement joins TRBV24-1 to TRBJ2-1; maybe TRBD2 (6 bases). This CDR3 region has 14 residues. Germline V gene lookup returns CDR1 KGHDR and CDR2 SFDVKD. V was pared by 3 bases and J by 4 bases, with 9 bases between. In DNA form, the CDR3 reads TGTGCCACCAGTGATGGAGGGATTTACAATGAGCAGTTCTTC. It yields the protein CATSDGGIYNEQFF.

V is TRBV5-4 and J is TRBJ1-4; D gene ambiguous. The CDR3 contains 14 residues. Germline V gene data show CDR1 as SGHNT and CDR2 as YYREEE (reference sequence). V shed 0 bases and J shed 3 bases, with 6 bases lying between them. CDR3 sequence reads: CASSLDGPNEKLFF. The DNA of the CDR3 is TGTGCCAGCAGCTTGGATGGGCCTAATGAAAAACTGTTTTTT.

A few counts support this clone. CDR3 sequence: CASREQGALPQPQHF. The CDR3 nucleotides read TGTGCCAGCAGAGAACAGGGGGCGCTCCCGCAGCCCCAGCATTTT. The rearrangement uses TRBV7-2 and TRBJ1-5, with 9 bases identical to TRBD1. This CDR3 is built from 15 residues. Germline values: CDR1 SGHTA, CDR2 FQGNSA. The trim removed 6 bases at V and 7 bases at J, leaving 10 bases unmatched.